This is a list of T cell receptor beta chains from one sample in a study of shared clonotypes between healthy human individuals. Clones were read by immunoSEQ multiplex PCR, and TCRdb kept only the in-frame ones, dropping some. The table lists more than 500,000 clones, around 95% of them singletons. Input material: naive CD8+ T cells sorted from blood. These receptors originate from a woman under 40 in good health. Both conserved end residues are part of each CDR3. D genes are given only for firm matches. Part of the rows lack a size; the others show once, few, many or a class for expanded clones.

D gene	J gene	V gene	clone size	CDR3 DNA	CDR3 protein
TRBD1	TRBJ2-7	TRBV4-1	NA	TGCGCCAGCAGCCAGAGACAGGGTTCCGAGCAGTACTTC	CASSQRQGSEQYF
NA	TRBJ2-7	TRBV28	NA	TGTGCCAGCAGTTACCCCCTGGACAGGAGGGTCTACGAGCAGTACTTC	CASSYPLDRRVYEQYF
NA	TRBJ1-3	TRBV4-1	NA	TGCGCCAGCAGCCGAGTACGGGACCGCTCTGGAAACACCATATATTTT	CASSRVRDRSGNTIYF
NA	TRBJ2-7	TRBV27	NA	TGTGCCAGCAGTTCCGGACCCTACGAGCAGTACTTC	CASSSGPYEQYF
TRBD2	TRBJ2-7	TRBV5-4	NA	TGTGCCAGCAGCTTGGAGGGACTAGCGGGAGTTGAGCAGTACTTC	CASSLEGLAGVEQYF
TRBD1	TRBJ1-2	TRBV29-1	NA	TGCAGCGTTTCGACAGGGGATTATAACTATGGCTACACCTTC	CSVSTGDYNYGYTF
NA	TRBJ1-6	TRBV9	NA	TGTGCCAGCAGCTCCGGGACGGATAATTCACCCCTCCACTTT	CASSSGTDNSPLHF
TRBD2	TRBJ2-1	TRBV4-1	NA	TGCGCCAGCAGCCAACTAGCGGGACTAGCGGACAATGAGCAGTTCTTC	CASSQLAGLADNEQFF
NA	TRBJ2-7	TRBV7-9	NA	TGTGCCAGCAGCTTAGTTCCGTCAGGGGCCTACGAGCAGTACTTC	CASSLVPSGAYEQYF
NA	TRBJ1-1	TRBV7-9	few	TGTGCCAGCAGCTTGGGCAGCTTCGTCACTGAAGCTTTCTTT	CASSLGSFVTEAFF
NA	TRBJ1-3	TRBV5-6	once	TGTGCCAGCAGCTTGAGACCGGGACACACTGGAGACTTT	CASSLRPGHTGDF
NA	TRBJ2-7	TRBV6-5	NA	TGTGCCAGCACTCCGTCGGCCATTTTCGAGCAGTACTTC	CASTPSAIFEQYF
TRBD2	TRBJ2-1	TRBV27	NA	TGTGCCAGCAGTTACGGGACTAGCGGAAATGGGCAGTTCTTC	CASSYGTSGNGQFF
NA	TRBJ2-7	TRBV4-1	NA	TGCGCCAGCAGCCAATATGAGGGGGGGACCTACGAGCAGTACTTC	CASSQYEGGTYEQYF
NA	TRBJ2-7	TRBV21-1	once	TGTGCCAGCAGCAAATACGGCCGGGGCAGCATCTACGAGCAGTACTTC	CASSKYGRGSIYEQYF
NA	TRBJ2-7	TRBV5-6	NA	TGTGCCAGCAGCTTTTCAGGGGCCTACGAGCAGTACTTC	CASSFSGAYEQYF
NA	TRBJ2-7	TRBV27	NA	TGTGCCAGCAGTTTTTCGGGACAAAACTACGAGCAGTACTTC	CASSFSGQNYEQYF
NA	TRBJ1-3	TRBV6-5	NA	TGTGCCAGCAGTTCCTCGGGGAGCTTGGGCACCATATATTTT	CASSSSGSLGTIYF
NA	TRBJ2-7	TRBV7-9	NA	TGTGCCAGCAGCTTCTCCCACGAGCAGTACTTC	CASSFSHEQYF
TRBD2	TRBJ2-2	TRBV5-6	NA	TGTGCCAGCAGCTGGACTAGCGGGAGTTTGCACACCGGGGAGCTGTTTTTT	CASSWTSGSLHTGELFF
NA	TRBJ2-7	TRBV5-4	NA	TGTGCCAGCAGCGGAGGGGGCGTCGAGCAGTACTTC	CASSGGGVEQYF
NA	TRBJ2-7	TRBV28	NA	TGTGCCAGCAGTTTCTCCAGTTACGAGCAGTACTTC	CASSFSSYEQYF
TRBD2	TRBJ2-1	TRBV14	NA	TGTGCCAGCAGCCATTTTAGCGGGAGCCACAATGAGCAGTTCTTC	CASSHFSGSHNEQFF
TRBD2	TRBJ2-7	TRBV6-1	NA	TGTGCCAGCAGTGAAGCAGGGGGACTAGGCTACGAGCAGTACTTC	CASSEAGGLGYEQYF
TRBD2	TRBJ2-1	TRBV7-2	NA	TGTGCCATACTAGAGGCGGGACTACCGAATGAGCAGTTCTTC	CAILEAGLPNEQFF
TRBD2	TRBJ2-7	TRBV2	NA	TGTGCCAGCAGTCCAATAGCGGGATCTTCCTACGAGCAGTACTTC	CASSPIAGSSYEQYF
TRBD1	TRBJ1-1	TRBV4-2	NA	TGTGCCAGCAGCCCGACAGGGGGAGTAGACACTGAAGCTTTCTTT	CASSPTGGVDTEAFF
NA	TRBJ2-7	TRBV5-6	NA	TGTGCCAGCAGCTTGGGAGTTTCCTACGAGCAGTACTTC	CASSLGVSYEQYF
TRBD1	TRBJ1-1	TRBV6-1	NA	TGTGCCAGCAGTGAAAACAGGGGACTGAACACTGAAGCTTTCTTT	CASSENRGLNTEAFF
TRBD2	TRBJ2-7	TRBV11-2	NA	TGTGCCAGCAGCCATATTTCCGGGGGAGGGGCCTACGAGCAGTACTTC	CASSHISGGGAYEQYF